This T cell receptor (beta chain) appears in the sequencing data of a study of CD8 T cells in Susac syndrome. RNA amounts of roughly 0.45 to 1 ug underwent reverse transcription with random hexamers. With immunoSEQ multiplex PCR, TCR beta CDR3 was amplified across 54 Vbeta and 13 Jbeta. MiXCR was run by TCRdb on the immunoSEQ multiplex PCR reads, yielding one entry per CDR3 protein. The data show some 300,000 distinct CDR3 sequences, roughly 85% seen once. CDR3 size: 14 residues. V gene TRBV21-1 combines with J gene TRBJ2-7; the DNA was not compared with TRBD1, the D call given in the table. TRBV21-1 is a pseudogene segment. Sequencing input: CD8+ T cells from PBMCs. This clonotype was obtained from a human donor with multiple sclerosis. CDR3: CANSPGQGIHEQYF. The CDR3 region has the DNA TGTGCCAACTCGCCGGGACAGGGTATCCACGAGCAGTACTTC.